This TCR beta chain came from a study of vaccination and CD4 T cells after COVID-19. Study-level results: Convalescent patients had a median roughly 87% of post-vaccine SARS-CoV-2-reactive clones that were detected only after vaccination, not before it. Median reactive clonotypes, those recognizing SARS-CoV-2, rose from around 21 to 38, not significantly.

CD4+ T cells that had been cultured provided DNA sequenced with the Oncomine TCR Beta short-read assay. Using its own MiXCR run on the PCR reads, TCRdb lists one record per CDR3 protein. Of 15,000 to 20,000 distinct CDR3 sequences in the sample, less than 60% were seen once. Treatment specified: roughly 10-day PBMC culture with coronavirus spike peptide pools or control peptides (ViraFEST assay). This clonotype was seen more than once but under ten times. Its antigen is not known. Germline CDR1 and CDR2: SGHAT and FQNNGV. V gave up 6 bases and J gave up 2 bases; unmatched junction bases: 11. This CDR3 contains 16 residues.

The sample here was CD4+ T cells from blood, cultured in vitro, taken after SARS-CoV-2 vaccination. J is TRBJ2-5 and V is TRBV11-2, with 8 bases lining up with TRBD2. This clonotype was sampled from a human donor who had recovered from COVID-19. The CDR3 DNA follows: TGTGCCAGCAGGTCCACGGCGGGGGGCAGGCAAGAGACCCAGTACTTC. Protein product: CASRSTAGGRQETQYF. The whole variable domain, filled in from reference TRBV11-2 and TRBJ2-5, reads EAGVAQSPRYKIIEKRQSVAFWCNPISGHATLYWYQQILGQGPKLLIQFQNNGVVDDSQLPKDRFSAERLKGVDSTLKIQPAKLEDSAVYLCASRSTAGGRQETQYFGPGTRLLVL.